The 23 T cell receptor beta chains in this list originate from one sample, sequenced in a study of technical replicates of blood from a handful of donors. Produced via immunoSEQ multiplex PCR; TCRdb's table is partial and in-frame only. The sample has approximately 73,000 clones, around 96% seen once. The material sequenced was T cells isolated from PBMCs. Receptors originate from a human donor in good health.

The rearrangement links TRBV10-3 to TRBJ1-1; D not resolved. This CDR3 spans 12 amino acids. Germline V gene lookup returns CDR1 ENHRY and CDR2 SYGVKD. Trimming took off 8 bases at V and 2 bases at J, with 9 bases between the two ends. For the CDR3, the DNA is TGTGCCATCTCGAGATCCAACACTGAAGCTTTCTTT. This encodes CAISRSNTEAFF.

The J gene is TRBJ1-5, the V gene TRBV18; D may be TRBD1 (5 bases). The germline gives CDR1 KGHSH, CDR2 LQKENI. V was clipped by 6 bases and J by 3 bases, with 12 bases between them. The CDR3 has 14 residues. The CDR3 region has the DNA TGTGCCAGCTCGCAGCGGGACGTCAATCAGCCCCAGCATTTT. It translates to CASSQRDVNQPQHF.

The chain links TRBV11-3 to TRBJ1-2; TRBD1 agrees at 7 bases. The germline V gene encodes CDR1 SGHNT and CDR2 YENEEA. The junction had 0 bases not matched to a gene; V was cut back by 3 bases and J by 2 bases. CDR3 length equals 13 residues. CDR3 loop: CASSLDRNYGYTF. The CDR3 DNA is TGTGCCAGCAGCTTGGACAGGAACTATGGCTACACCTTC.

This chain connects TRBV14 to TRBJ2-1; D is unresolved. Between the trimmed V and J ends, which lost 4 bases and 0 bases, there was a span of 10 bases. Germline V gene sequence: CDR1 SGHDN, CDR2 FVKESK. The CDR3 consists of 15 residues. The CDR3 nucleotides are TGTGCCAGCAGCCCCCTTGCTAGCTCCTACAATGAGCAGTTCTTC. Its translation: CASSPLASSYNEQFF. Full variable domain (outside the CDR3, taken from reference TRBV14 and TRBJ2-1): EAGVTQFPSHSVIEKGQTVTLRCDPISGHDNLYWYRRVMGKEIKFLLHFVKESKQDESGMPNNRFLAERTGGTYSTLKVQPAELEDSGVYFCASSPLASSYNEQFFGPGTRLTVL.

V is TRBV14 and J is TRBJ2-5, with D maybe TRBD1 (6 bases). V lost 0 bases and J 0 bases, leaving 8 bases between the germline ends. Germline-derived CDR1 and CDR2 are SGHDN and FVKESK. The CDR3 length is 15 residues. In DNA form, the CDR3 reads TGTGCCAGCAGCCAAGATGACAGGTACCAAGAGACCCAGTACTTC. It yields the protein CASSQDDRYQETQYF. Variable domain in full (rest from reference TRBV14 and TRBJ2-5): EAGVTQFPSHSVIEKGQTVTLRCDPISGHDNLYWYRRVMGKEIKFLLHFVKESKQDESGMPNNRFLAERTGGTYSTLKVQPAELEDSGVYFCASSQDDRYQETQYFGPGTRLLVL.

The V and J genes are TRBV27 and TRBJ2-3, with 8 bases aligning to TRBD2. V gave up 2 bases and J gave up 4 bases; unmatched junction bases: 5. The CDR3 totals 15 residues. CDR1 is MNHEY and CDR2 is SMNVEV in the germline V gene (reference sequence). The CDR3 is CASSLAGGRPDTQYF. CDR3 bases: TGTGCCAGCAGTTTAGCGGGAGGCCGTCCAGATACGCAGTATTTT.

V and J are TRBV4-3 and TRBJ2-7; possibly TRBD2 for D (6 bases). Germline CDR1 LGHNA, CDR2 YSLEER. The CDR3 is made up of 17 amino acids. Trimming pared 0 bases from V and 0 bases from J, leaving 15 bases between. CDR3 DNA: TGCGCCAGCAGCCAAGAACTGCCAGCGGGCCTCTCCTACGAGCAGTACTTC. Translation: CASSQELPAGLSYEQYF.

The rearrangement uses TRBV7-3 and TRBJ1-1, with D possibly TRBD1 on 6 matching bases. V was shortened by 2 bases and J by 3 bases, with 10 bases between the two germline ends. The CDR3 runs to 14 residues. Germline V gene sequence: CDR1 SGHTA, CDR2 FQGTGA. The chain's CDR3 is CASSLQGFDTEAFF. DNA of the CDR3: TGTGCCAGCAGCTTACAGGGGTTTGACACTGAAGCTTTCTTT.

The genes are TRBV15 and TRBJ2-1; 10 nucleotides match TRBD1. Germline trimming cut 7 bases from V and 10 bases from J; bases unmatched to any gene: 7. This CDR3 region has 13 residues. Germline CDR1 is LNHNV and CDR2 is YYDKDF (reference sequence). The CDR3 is CATKKDRGYEQFF. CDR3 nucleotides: TGTGCCACCAAGAAGGACAGGGGGTACGAGCAGTTCTTC.

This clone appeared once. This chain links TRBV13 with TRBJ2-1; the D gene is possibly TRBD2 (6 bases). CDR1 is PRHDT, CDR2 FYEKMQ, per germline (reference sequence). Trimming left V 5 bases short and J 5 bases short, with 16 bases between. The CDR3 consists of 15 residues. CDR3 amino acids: CASSPSGTGDNEQFF. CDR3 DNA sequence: TGTGCCAGCAGCCCATCAGGAACGGGAGACAATGAGCAGTTCTTC.

This CDR3 is CASQEGYDGELFF. In DNA form, the CDR3 reads TGTGCCAGCCAAGAGGGTTATGACGGGGAGCTGTTTTTT. The chain joins TRBV27 to TRBJ2-2; tentatively, D is TRBD2 (5 bases). There are 13 residues in the CDR3. Germline V gene sequence: CDR1 MNHEY, CDR2 SMNVEV (reference sequence). Between the trimmed V and J ends, which lost 8 bases and 7 bases, there was a span of 14 bases.

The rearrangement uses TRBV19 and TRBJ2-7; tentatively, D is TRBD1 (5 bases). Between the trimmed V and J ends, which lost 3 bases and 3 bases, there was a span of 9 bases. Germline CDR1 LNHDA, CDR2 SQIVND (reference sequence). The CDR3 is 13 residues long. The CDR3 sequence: CASSMGRDYEQYF. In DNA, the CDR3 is TGTGCCAGTAGTATGGGCAGGGACTACGAGCAGTACTTC.

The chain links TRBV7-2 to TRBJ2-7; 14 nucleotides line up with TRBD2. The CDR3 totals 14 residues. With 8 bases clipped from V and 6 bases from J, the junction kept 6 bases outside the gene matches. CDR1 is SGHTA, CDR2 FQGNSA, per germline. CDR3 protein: CASGLAGGKSEQYF. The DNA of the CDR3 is TGTGCCAGCGGACTAGCGGGAGGAAAGTCCGAGCAGTACTTC.

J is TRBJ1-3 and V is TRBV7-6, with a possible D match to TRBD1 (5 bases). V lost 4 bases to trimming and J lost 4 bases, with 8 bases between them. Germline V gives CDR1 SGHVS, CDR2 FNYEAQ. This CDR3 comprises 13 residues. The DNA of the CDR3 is TGTGCCAGCAGCTCGCGACAGGGAAACACCATATATTTT. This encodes CASSSRQGNTIYF. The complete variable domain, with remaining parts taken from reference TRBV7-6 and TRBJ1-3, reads GAGVSQSPRYKVTKRGQDVALRCDPISGHVSLYWYRQALGQGPEFLTYFNYEAQQDKSGLPNDRFSAERPEGSISTLTIQRTEQRDSAMYRCASSSRQGNTIYFGEGSWLTVV.

This CDR3 is CASSLGQGPYEQYF. The DNA for the CDR3 is TGTGCCAGCAGTTTAGGACAGGGACCCTACGAGCAGTACTTC. The chain is built from TRBV28 and TRBJ2-7; 8 bases line up with TRBD1. Germline-derived CDR1 and CDR2 are MDHEN and SYDVKM. Trimming removed 2 bases from V and 2 bases from J; junction bases left unmatched: 2. The CDR3 has 14 residues.

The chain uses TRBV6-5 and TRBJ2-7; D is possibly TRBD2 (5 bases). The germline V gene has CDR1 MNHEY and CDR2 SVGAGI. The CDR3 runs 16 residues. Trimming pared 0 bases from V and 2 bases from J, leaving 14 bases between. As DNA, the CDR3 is TGTGCCAGCAGTTACTCAGGCTACCCGACTACCTACGAGCAGTACTTC. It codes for CASSYSGYPTTYEQYF.

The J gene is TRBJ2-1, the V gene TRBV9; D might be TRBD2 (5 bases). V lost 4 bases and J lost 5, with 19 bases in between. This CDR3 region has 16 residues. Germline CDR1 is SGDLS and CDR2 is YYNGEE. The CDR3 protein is CASSTRTGLSDNEQFF. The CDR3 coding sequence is TGTGCCAGCAGCACCCGGACTGGTTTATCCGACAATGAGCAGTTCTTC. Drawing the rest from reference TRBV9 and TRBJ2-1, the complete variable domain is DSGVTQTPKHLITATGQRVTLRCSPRSGDLSVYWYQQSLDQGLQFLIQYYNGEERAKGNILERFSAQQFPDLHSELNLSSLELGDSALYFCASSTRTGLSDNEQFFGPGTRLTVL.

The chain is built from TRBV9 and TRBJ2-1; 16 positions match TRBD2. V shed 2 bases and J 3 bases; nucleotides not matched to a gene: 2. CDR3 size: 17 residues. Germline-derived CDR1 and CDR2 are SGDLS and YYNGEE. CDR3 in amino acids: CASSVGLAGGLYNEQFF. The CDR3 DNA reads TGTGCCAGCAGCGTGGGACTAGCGGGAGGGCTCTACAATGAGCAGTTCTTC.

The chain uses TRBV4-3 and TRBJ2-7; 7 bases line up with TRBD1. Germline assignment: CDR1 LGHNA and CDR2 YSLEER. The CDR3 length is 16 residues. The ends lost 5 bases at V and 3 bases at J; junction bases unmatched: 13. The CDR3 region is CASSKILTGLDYEQYF. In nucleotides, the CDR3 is TGCGCCAGCAGCAAAATCCTGACAGGGCTGGACTACGAGCAGTACTTC.

The chain's CDR3 is CASSPTATFSGNTIYF. The CDR3 coding sequence is TGTGCCAGCAGCCCGACAGCTACCTTCTCTGGAAACACCATATATTTT. This chain links TRBV9 with TRBJ1-3, with a weak D call TRBD1 (5 bases). V lost 4 bases and J lost 0, with 14 bases in between. The CDR3 sequence is 16 residues long. Per germline, CDR1 SGDLS and CDR2 YYNGEE.

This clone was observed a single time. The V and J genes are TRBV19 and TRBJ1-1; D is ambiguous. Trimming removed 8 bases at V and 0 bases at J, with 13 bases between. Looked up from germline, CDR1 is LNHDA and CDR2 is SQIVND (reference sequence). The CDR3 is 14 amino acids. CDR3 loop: CASRRLTMNTEAFF. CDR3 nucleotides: TGTGCCAGTCGACGGTTGACTATGAACACTGAAGCTTTCTTT.

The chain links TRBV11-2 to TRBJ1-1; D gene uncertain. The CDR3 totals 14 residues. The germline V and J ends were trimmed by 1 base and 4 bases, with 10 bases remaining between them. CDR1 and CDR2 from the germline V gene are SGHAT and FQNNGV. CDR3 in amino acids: CASSLVLFGTEAFF. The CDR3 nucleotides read TGTGCCAGCAGCTTAGTACTCTTCGGCACTGAAGCTTTCTTT. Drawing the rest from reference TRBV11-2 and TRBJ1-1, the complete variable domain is EAGVAQSPRYKIIEKRQSVAFWCNPISGHATLYWYQQILGQGPKLLIQFQNNGVVDDSQLPKDRFSAERLKGVDSTLKIQPAKLEDSAVYLCASSLVLFGTEAFFGQGTRLTVV.

The CDR3: CAWSGTSDAPFTDTQYF. CDR3 nucleotide sequence: TGTGCCTGGAGTGGGACTAGCGATGCTCCCTTCACAGATACGCAGTATTTT. The chain joins TRBV30 to TRBJ2-3; 9 nucleotides agree with TRBD2. The CDR3 extends over 17 amino acids. The junction had 10 bases not matched to a gene; V was cut back by 1 base and J by 2 bases. The V gene's germline CDR1 is GTSNPN and CDR2 SVGIG (reference sequence).